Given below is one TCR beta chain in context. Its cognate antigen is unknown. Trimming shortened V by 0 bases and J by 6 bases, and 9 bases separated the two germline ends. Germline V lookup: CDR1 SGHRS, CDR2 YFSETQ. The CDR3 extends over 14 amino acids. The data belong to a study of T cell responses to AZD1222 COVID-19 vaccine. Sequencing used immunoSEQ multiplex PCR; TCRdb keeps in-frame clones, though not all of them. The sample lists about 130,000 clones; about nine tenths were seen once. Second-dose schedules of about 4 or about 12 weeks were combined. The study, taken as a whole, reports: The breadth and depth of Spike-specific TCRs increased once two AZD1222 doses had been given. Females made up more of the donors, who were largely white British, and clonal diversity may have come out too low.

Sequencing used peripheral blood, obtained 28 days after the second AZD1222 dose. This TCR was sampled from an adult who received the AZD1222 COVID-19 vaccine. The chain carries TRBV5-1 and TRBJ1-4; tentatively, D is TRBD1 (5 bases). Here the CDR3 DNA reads TGCGCCAGCAGCTTGGCCAGAGGGGATGAAAAACTGTTTTTT. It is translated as CASSLARGDEKLFF.